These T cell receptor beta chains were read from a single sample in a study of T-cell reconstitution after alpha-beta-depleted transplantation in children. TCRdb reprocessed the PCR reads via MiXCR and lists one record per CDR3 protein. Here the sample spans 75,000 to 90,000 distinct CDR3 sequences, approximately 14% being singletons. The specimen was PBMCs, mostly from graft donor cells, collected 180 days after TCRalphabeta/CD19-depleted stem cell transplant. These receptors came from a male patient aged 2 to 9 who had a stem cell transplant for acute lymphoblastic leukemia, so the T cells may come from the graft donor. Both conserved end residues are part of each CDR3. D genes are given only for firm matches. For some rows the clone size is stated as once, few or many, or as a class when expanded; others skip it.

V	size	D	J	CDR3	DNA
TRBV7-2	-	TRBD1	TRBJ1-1	CASSLGRGGTEAFF	TGTGCCAGCAGCTTAGGCAGGGGGGGCACTGAAGCTTTCTTT
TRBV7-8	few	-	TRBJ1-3	CASSLARGGHTIYF	TGTGCCAGCAGCTTAGCTCGGGGAGGACACACCATATATTTT
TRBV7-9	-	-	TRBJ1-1	CASSSGPPPEAFF	TGTGCCAGCAGCTCGGGCCCCCCTCCAGAAGCTTTCTTT
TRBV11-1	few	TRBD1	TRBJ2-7	CASSLGQGAYEQYF	TGTGCCAGCAGCTTGGGACAGGGCGCCTACGAGCAGTACTTC
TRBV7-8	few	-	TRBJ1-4	CASSAGTHEKLFF	TGTGCCAGCAGCGCCGGGACTCATGAAAAACTGTTTTTT
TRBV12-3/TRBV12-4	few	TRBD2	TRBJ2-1	CASSLWREWDEQFF	TGTGCCAGCAGTTTATGGCGGGAGTGGGATGAGCAGTTCTTC
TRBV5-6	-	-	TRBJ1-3	CASSFPASGNTIYF	TGTGCCAGCAGCTTCCCAGCCTCTGGAAACACCATATATTTT
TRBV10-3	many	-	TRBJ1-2	CAISDGGYGYTF	TGTGCCATCAGTGACGGGGGCTATGGCTACACCTTC
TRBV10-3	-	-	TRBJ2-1	CAIRMGDDEQFF	TGTGCCATCAGAATGGGGGATGATGAGCAGTTCTTC
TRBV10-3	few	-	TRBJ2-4	CAISGEGDAKNIQYF	TGTGCCATCAGTGGGGAAGGGGATGCCAAAAACATTCAGTACTTC
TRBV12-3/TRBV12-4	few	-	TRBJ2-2	CASSPRQDSPTGELFF	TGTGCCAGCAGTCCGAGACAGGACTCTCCTACCGGGGAGCTGTTTTTT
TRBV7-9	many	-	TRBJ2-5	CASSFGQFLRETQYF	TGTGCCAGCAGCTTCGGACAGTTTCTTCGTGAGACCCAGTACTTC
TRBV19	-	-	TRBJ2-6	CASSRPPLPSGANVLTF	TGTGCCAGTAGTCGACCGCCTTTACCCTCTGGGGCCAACGTCCTGACTTTC
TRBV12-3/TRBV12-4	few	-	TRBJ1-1	CASTLGQNTEAFF	TGTGCCAGCACCCTAGGACAGAACACTGAAGCTTTCTTT
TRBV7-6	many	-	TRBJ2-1	CASSLWQGSYEQFF	TGTGCCAGCAGCTTATGGCAGGGAAGTTATGAGCAGTTCTTC
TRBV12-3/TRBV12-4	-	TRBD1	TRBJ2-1	CASNDFQGQGPYNEQFF	TGTGCCAGCAACGACTTTCAGGGACAGGGACCCTACAATGAGCAGTTCTTC
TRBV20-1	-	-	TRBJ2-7	CSANPRREQYF	TGCAGTGCTAACCCCCGGCGCGAGCAGTACTTC
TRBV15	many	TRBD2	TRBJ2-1	CATLEARGVNEQFF	TGTGCCACCCTGGAGGCGCGGGGGGTCAATGAGCAGTTCTTC
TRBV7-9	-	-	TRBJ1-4	CASDGGGRVEKLFF	TGTGCCAGCGACGGGGGGGGACGGGTTGAAAAACTGTTTTTT
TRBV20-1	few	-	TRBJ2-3	CSASGASTDTQYF	TGCAGTGCTAGCGGGGCCAGCACAGATACGCAGTATTTT
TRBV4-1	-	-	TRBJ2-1	CASSQDKYEVAEQFF	TGCGCCAGCAGCCAAGATAAATATGAGGTGGCGGAGCAGTTCTTC
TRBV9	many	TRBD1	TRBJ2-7	CASSVEGAGYEQYF	TGTGCCAGCAGCGTAGAGGGGGCTGGATACGAGCAGTACTTC
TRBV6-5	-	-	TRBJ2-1	CSSERAYNEQFF	TGTTCGTCGGAGCGGGCGTACAATGAGCAGTTCTTC
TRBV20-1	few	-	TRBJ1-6	CSARDWSGVLNSPLHF	TGCAGTGCTAGAGATTGGTCAGGTGTCCTCAATTCACCCCTCCACTTT
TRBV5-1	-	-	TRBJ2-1	CASSPVGVSSYNEQFF	TGCGCCAGCAGCCCGGTGGGGGTAAGCTCCTACAATGAGCAGTTCTTC
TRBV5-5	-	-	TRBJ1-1	CASSLWAGTMNTEAFF	TGTGCCAGCAGCTTGTGGGCAGGGACCATGAACACTGAAGCTTTCTTT
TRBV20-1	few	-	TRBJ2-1	CSAINGWSYNEQFF	TGCAGTGCTATTAACGGCTGGTCCTACAATGAGCAGTTCTTC